One sample yielded the 9 T cell receptor beta chains listed below, sequenced in a study of blood T cell repertoires in COVID-19 (dated by TCRdb to the early 2020s). Libraries were built with the immunoSEQ multiplex PCR assay. Sourced from immuneACCESS, this table was stored by TCRdb with only in-frame sequences that have V and J called. A share of the clones is absent; for the studies checked, an unresolved V gene accounts for under half, and the remainder has no known explanation. The sample includes tens of thousands of clones, with 85% observed a single time. The top ten clones comprise roughly 15% of the sample. Sequenced material: peripheral blood. Every receptor here comes from a human donor in a cohort sampled during active COVID-19.

This clone was seen a single time. The V gene is TRBV15, the J gene TRBJ1-4; the D is unclear. Looked up from germline, CDR1 is LNHNV and CDR2 is YYDKDF (reference sequence). Trimming took 0 bases from V and 4 from J, leaving 9 bases between them. CDR3 length: 15 residues. The CDR3 bases are TGTGCCACCAGCAGAGAAGTGAGTGGTAATGAAAAACTGTTTTTT. Protein product: CATSREVSGNEKLFF.

The V and J genes are TRBV28 and TRBJ1-6, with D maybe TRBD1 (6 bases). Trimming took 11 bases from V and 10 from J, leaving 18 bases between them. CDR3 length: 13 amino acids. Germline CDR1 and CDR2: MDHEN and SYDVKM. CDR3 nucleotides: TGTGCCGCTCTGGGGGCCACGGGGTCACCCCTCCACTTT. Translated: CAALGATGSPLHF.

The V gene is TRBV19, the J gene TRBJ2-5, with D possibly TRBD1 on 5 matching bases. Germline-derived CDR1 and CDR2 are LNHDA and SQIVND (reference sequence). V was cut by 4 bases and J by 5 bases, with 11 bases left in between. This CDR3 has 13 amino acids. The CDR3 sequence is CASSRQTQETQYF. The CDR3 nucleotides read TGTGCCAGTAGTAGACAGACCCAGGAGACCCAGTACTTC.

The rearrangement uses TRBV9 and TRBJ1-2, with TRBD1 identical over 9 bases. The V gene's germline CDR1 is SGDLS and CDR2 YYNGEE. This CDR3 is built from 16 residues. Trimming removed 3 bases from V and 8 bases from J; junction bases left unmatched: 14. In DNA, the CDR3 is TGTGCCAGCAGCGACCCTCCCGGGACAGGGACTCGCGGCTACACCTTC. This gives the protein CASSDPPGTGTRGYTF.

The chain is built from TRBV2 and TRBJ1-1; D uncertain. V was trimmed by 7 bases and J by 2 bases, leaving 11 bases between them. Germline values: CDR1 SNHLY, CDR2 FYNNEI. This CDR3 comprises 13 residues. CDR3 nucleotide sequence: TGTGCCAGCATCTCCGGTTTAAACACTGAAGCTTTCTTT. It is translated as CASISGLNTEAFF.

The rearrangement uses TRBV4-1 and TRBJ2-2; no clear D. Germline assignment: CDR1 MGHRA and CDR2 YSYEKL. V was pared by 0 bases and J by 6 bases, with 5 bases between. CDR3 size: 13 residues. The DNA of the CDR3 is TGCGCCAGCAGCCAAGAAAGCGCCGGGGAGCTGTTTTTT. Protein sequence: CASSQESAGELFF.

The chain carries TRBV18 and TRBJ1-5; 9 positions agree with TRBD1. Germline loops: CDR1 KGHSH, CDR2 LQKENI. V trimming: 3 bases; J trimming: 7 bases; junction bases outside the gene matches: 7. The CDR3 consists of 15 residues. This CDR3 is CASSPETGGKQPQHF. The DNA of the CDR3 is TGTGCCAGCTCACCGGAGACAGGGGGGAAGCAGCCCCAGCATTTT.

V and J are TRBV5-1 and TRBJ2-3; 7 nucleotides match TRBD2. V gave up 4 bases and J gave up 3 bases; unmatched junction bases: 11. This CDR3 has 16 residues. From germline, CDR1 is SGHRS and CDR2 YFSETQ. The CDR3 DNA is TGCGCCAGCAGCACGGGGGGAACTTCCGGGACAGATACGCAGTATTTT. As protein: CASSTGGTSGTDTQYF.

The V and J genes are TRBV27 and TRBJ2-7; D is undetermined. Germline assignment: CDR1 MNHEY and CDR2 SMNVEV (reference sequence). The V gene lost 3 bases and the J gene lost 0 bases, with 15 bases spanning the gap. The CDR3 runs to 16 residues. CDR3 protein: CASSLRPPQSSYEQYF. In nucleotides, the CDR3 is TGTGCCAGCAGTTTGAGGCCCCCGCAGAGCTCCTACGAGCAGTACTTC.